Below are 22 T cell receptor beta chains sequenced from a single sample in a study of radiotherapy plus CTLA-4 blockade in lung cancer. Some clones are missing from TCRdb's copy, which holds only in-frame ones; the method was immunoSEQ multiplex PCR. The data hold roughly 57,000 clones, with 70% to 85% observed a single time. Sample: peripheral blood, taken from a patient treated with radiotherapy plus ipilimumab. Receptors originate from a human donor with non-small cell lung cancer whose response to radiotherapy plus ipilimumab could not be evaluated.

The rearrangement links TRBV7-8 to TRBJ2-1, with 11 bases matching TRBD1. V lost 5 bases and J lost 2; bases outside the gene matches: 5. The CDR3 contains 16 residues. Germline values: CDR1 SGHVS, CDR2 FQNEAQ. The CDR3 DNA is TGTGCCAGCAGCCCCGGGACAGGGGGTCCCTACAATGAGCAGTTCTTC. This translates into CASSPGTGGPYNEQFF.

The rearrangement uses TRBV4-1 and TRBJ2-5; D may be TRBD2 (7 bases). The CDR3 is 15 amino acids. Germline CDR1 is MGHRA and CDR2 is YSYEKL. V was shortened by 1 base and J by 2 bases, with 11 bases between the two germline ends. In DNA, the CDR3 is TGCGCCAGCAGCCAAGGGCGGGGGACACAAGAGACCCAGTACTTC. Its protein product is CASSQGRGTQETQYF.

The chain employs TRBV27 and TRBJ1-5, with D perhaps TRBD1 (5 bases). From germline, CDR1 is MNHEY and CDR2 SMNVEV (reference sequence). V lost 5 bases, J lost 5 bases, and 10 bases lay in between. The CDR3 sequence is 13 residues long. CDR3 in DNA: TGTGCCAGCAGTCCTGGGGCAGATCAGCCCCAGCATTTT. Translating it yields CASSPGADQPQHF.

This clone is a singleton in its sample. V gene TRBV6-5 combines with J gene TRBJ2-6; tentative D call: TRBD1 (5 bases). The CDR3 runs to 13 residues. V lost 7 bases, J lost 9 bases, and 13 bases lay in between. Germline assignment: CDR1 MNHEY and CDR2 SVGAGI. DNA of the CDR3: TGTGCCAGCACCGACAGTACGAGCAACGTCCTGACTTTC. It codes for CASTDSTSNVLTF.

The genes are TRBV6-5 and TRBJ2-2, with D possibly TRBD2 on 6 matching bases. V shed 10 bases and J shed 0 bases, with 12 bases lying between them. The germline V gene has CDR1 MNHEY and CDR2 SVGAGI. The CDR3 sequence is 14 residues long. The CDR3 spells CATGRGANTGELFF. In DNA form, the CDR3 reads TGTGCCACCGGGCGGGGCGCGAACACCGGGGAGCTGTTTTTT.

This clone appeared a single time. The V and J genes are TRBV5-6 and TRBJ1-1; 9 bases fit TRBD1. Germline CDR1 reads SGHDT; CDR2 reads YYEEEE. The CDR3 consists of 15 residues. The V and J ends lost 0 bases and 6 bases, in that order; junction bases with no gene match: 6. The CDR3 bases are TGTGCCAGCAGCTTGGGGACAGGGGCTTTGGCTGAAGCTTTCTTT. Translated: CASSLGTGALAEAFF.

The chain uses TRBV5-6 and TRBJ1-3; 8 bases are a match to TRBD1. The CDR3 spans 16 residues. J gave up 2 bases and V 0 bases, and 4 bases lay outside the gene matches. Per the germline V gene, CDR1 is SGHDT and CDR2 is YYEEEE. The CDR3 region has the DNA TGTGCCAGCAGCTTGGTGGACAGGGCGGCTGGAAACACCATATATTTT. Protein product: CASSLVDRAAGNTIYF.

The V call is TRBV11-2, the J call TRBJ2-7; TRBD2 agrees at 8 bases. V lost 5 bases to trimming and J lost 7 bases; unmatched junction nucleotides: 10. The germline V gene encodes CDR1 SGHAT and CDR2 FQNNGV. The CDR3 runs 14 residues. The CDR3 DNA follows: TGTGCCAGCAGCCCCGGAGCGGGAGTAGGGGAGCAGTACTTC. Protein sequence: CASSPGAGVGEQYF.

The chain links TRBV9 to TRBJ2-3; weak D call: TRBD2 (6 bases). Germline V gene data show CDR1 as SGDLS and CDR2 as YYNGEE. Trimming cost V 5 bases and J 4 bases, with 20 bases left between them. CDR3 length: 16 residues. The CDR3 is CASSPVGNRRADTQYF. CDR3 in DNA: TGTGCCAGCAGTCCCGTTGGTAATAGGAGGGCAGATACGCAGTATTTT.

The chain carries TRBV13 and TRBJ1-1; D is uncertain. V lost 3 bases, J lost 9 bases, and 8 bases lay in between. The CDR3 has 11 residues. CDR1 is PRHDT and CDR2 is FYEKMQ in the germline V gene (reference sequence). CDR3 residues: CASSFDAKAFF. Written as DNA, the CDR3 is TGTGCCAGCAGCTTTGATGCTAAAGCTTTCTTT.

The DNA for the CDR3 is TGTGCCAGCAGTTTAAGACAGGGACTTAACTATGGCTACACCTTC. Translating gives CASSLRQGLNYGYTF. The V gene is TRBV27, the J gene TRBJ1-2, with 7 bases that match TRBD1. V trimming: 2 bases; J trimming: 1 base; junction bases outside the gene matches: 4. The CDR3 consists of 15 residues. Germline values: CDR1 MNHEY, CDR2 SMNVEV (reference sequence).

The genes are TRBV19 and TRBJ2-5, with 8 bases fitting TRBD2. J was trimmed by 1 base and V by 5 bases; bases with no gene match: 6. CDR1 LNHDA and CDR2 SQIVND come from the germline V gene (reference sequence). The CDR3 covers 15 residues. CDR3 residues: CASSFSRGGQETQYF. The CDR3 nucleotides are TGTGCCAGTAGTTTCTCCCGGGGGGGCCAAGAGACCCAGTACTTC.

This clone was detected only once. This chain uses TRBV5-4 with TRBJ1-1; D remains unclear. The CDR3 is 12 amino acids. The ends were cut back, 4 bases at V and 3 bases at J, with 7 bases in the middle. Germline V lookup: CDR1 SGHNT, CDR2 YYREEE (reference sequence). CDR3 in DNA: TGTGCCAGCAGCCTTACAGACACTGAAGCTTTCTTT. Protein: CASSLTDTEAFF. Based on the CDR3 plus reference TRBV5-4 and TRBJ1-1, the full variable domain is ETGVTQSPTHLIKTRGQQVTLRCSSQSGHNTVSWYQQALGQGPQFIFQYYREEENGRGNFPPRFSGLQFPNYSSELNVNALELDDSALYLCASSLTDTEAFFGQGTRLTVV.

This chain joins TRBV4-1 and TRBJ2-1; 9 bases match TRBD2. The CDR3 has 15 amino acids. J lost 6 bases, V lost 3 bases, and 6 bases had no gene match. Per the germline V gene, CDR1 is MGHRA and CDR2 is YSYEKL. The CDR3 nucleotides are TGCGCCAGCAGCCACCCGGGACTAGCAGGCAATGAGCAGTTCTTC. Translation gives CASSHPGLAGNEQFF.

This chain connects TRBV30 to TRBJ2-2, with D tentatively TRBD2 (5 bases). V lost 0 bases and J lost 3, with 11 bases in between. CDR3 size: 15 residues. Looked up from germline, CDR1 is GTSNPN and CDR2 is SVGIG (reference sequence). This chain's CDR3 is CAWSVQAGYTGELFF. CDR3 nucleotides: TGTGCCTGGAGTGTCCAGGCGGGCTACACCGGGGAGCTGTTTTTT.

This clone was seen once. The chain carries TRBV7-8 and TRBJ2-1; TRBD2 matches at 10 bases. The J segment lost 6 bases and the V segment lost 3 bases, leaving 11 bases of the junction unmatched. Germline loops: CDR1 SGHVS, CDR2 FQNEAQ. The length of the CDR3 is 17 residues. CDR3 coding DNA: TGTGCCAGCAGCTTGACCGGGACTAGCGTGTACGTCAATGAGCAGTTCTTC. Residues: CASSLTGTSVYVNEQFF.

This clone was detected only a few times. The gene calls are TRBV4-3 and TRBJ1-1, with D uncertain. V was clipped by 4 bases and J by 0 bases, with 15 bases between them. The germline V gene has CDR1 LGHNA and CDR2 YSLEER. The CDR3 is 16 residues long. The CDR3 loop reads CASSPTLAGMNTEAFF. The CDR3 DNA reads TGCGCCAGCAGCCCGACCCTTGCAGGTATGAACACTGAAGCTTTCTTT.

The gene calls are TRBV5-6 and TRBJ1-4; 7 nucleotides agree with TRBD1. The V segment lost 2 bases and the J segment 1 base; nucleotides outside the gene matches: 2. The V gene's germline CDR1 is SGHDT and CDR2 YYEEEE. The CDR3 has 15 amino acids. The CDR3 sequence: CASSFQGGTNEKLFF. The CDR3 region has the DNA TGTGCCAGCAGCTTTCAGGGGGGAACTAATGAAAAACTGTTTTTT.

There are a few counts of this clone. The DNA for the CDR3 is TGCGCCAGCAGCCTTCTGGGGGCAGGGGGCCATGGCTACACCTTC. Translating it yields CASSLLGAGGHGYTF. The V and J genes are TRBV4-3 and TRBJ1-2, with 8 nucleotides matching TRBD1. Trimming cost V 4 bases and J 6 bases; bases outside gene matches: 10. This CDR3 has 15 residues. Germline values: CDR1 LGHNA, CDR2 YSLEER.

The V call is TRBV27, the J call TRBJ2-3; the D gene is possibly TRBD1 (6 bases). Germline V gene data show CDR1 as MNHEY and CDR2 as SMNVEV (reference sequence). The CDR3 contains 17 residues. V shed 10 bases and J shed 2 bases, with 25 bases lying between them. DNA of the CDR3: TGTGCCACCAGCAGCCCCCCGGGTGGGGGCTTCACAGATACGCAGTATTTT. Translating gives CATSSPPGGGFTDTQYF.

The J gene is TRBJ2-7, the V gene TRBV7-2, with TRBD1 matching over 10 bases. V shed 5 bases and J 2 bases; nucleotides not matched to a gene: 6. The CDR3 has 15 residues. CDR1 is SGHTA, CDR2 FQGNSA, per germline. In DNA, the CDR3 is TGTGCCAGCAGCAGAACCGGGACAGGGGCCTACGAGCAGTACTTC. Protein product: CASSRTGTGAYEQYF.

The J gene is TRBJ2-3, the V gene TRBV7-2; maybe TRBD2 (7 bases). Germline lookup yields CDR1 SGHTA and CDR2 FQGNSA. The CDR3 extends over 15 amino acids. Trimming left V 4 bases short and J 4 bases short, with 15 bases between. Here the CDR3 DNA reads TGTGCCAGCAGCTCTAACAGGGCGGGGGCAGATACGCAGTATTTT. Translated, it gives CASSSNRAGADTQYF.